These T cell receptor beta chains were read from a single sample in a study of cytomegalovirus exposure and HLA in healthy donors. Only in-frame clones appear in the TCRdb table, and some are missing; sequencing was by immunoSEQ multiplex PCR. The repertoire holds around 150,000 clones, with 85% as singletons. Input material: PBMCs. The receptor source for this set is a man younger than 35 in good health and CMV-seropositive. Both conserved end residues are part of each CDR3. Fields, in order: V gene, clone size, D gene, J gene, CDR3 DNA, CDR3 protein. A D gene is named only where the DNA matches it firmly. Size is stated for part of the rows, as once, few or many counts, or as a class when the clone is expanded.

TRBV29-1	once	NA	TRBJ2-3	TGCAGCGTTGACAGAGCGGGTTTTCCAGATACGCAGTATTTT	CSVDRAGFPDTQYF
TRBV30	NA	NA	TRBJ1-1	TGTGCCTGGAGTGAGAGGGAGAACACTGAAGCTTTCTTT	CAWSERENTEAFF
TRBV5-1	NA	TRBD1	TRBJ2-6	TGCGCCAGCAGCCAGGACAGGTCTGGGGCCAACGGCCTGACTTTC	CASSQDRSGANGLTF
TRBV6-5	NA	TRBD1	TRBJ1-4	TGTGCCAGCAGTTACCAGGGGGGAACTAATGAAAAACTGTTTTTT	CASSYQGGTNEKLFF
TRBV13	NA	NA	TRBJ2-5	TGTGCCAGCAGCCATTCGGGGGCCGGGAGGGAGACCCAGTACTTC	CASSHSGAGRETQYF
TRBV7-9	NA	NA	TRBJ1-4	TGTGCCAGCAGCTTAGGTGGTTGGGCTCGTGAAGGAAAACTGTTTTTT	CASSLGGWAREGKLFF
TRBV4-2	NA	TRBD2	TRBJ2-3	TGTGCCAGCAGCCAGGAACTAGCGGGGGGGGCCACAGATACGCAGTATTTT	CASSQELAGGATDTQYF
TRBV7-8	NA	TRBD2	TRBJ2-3	TGTGCCAGCAGCTTAGATAGTACTAGCGGGGGGACACTCCCTAGCACAGATACGCAGTATTTT	CASSLDSTSGGTLPSTDTQYF
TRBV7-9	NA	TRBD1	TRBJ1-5	TGTTCCAGCAGCTTAGGGGCAGGGGGCACGATCGGCAATCAGCCCCAGCATTTT	CSSSLGAGGTIGNQPQHF
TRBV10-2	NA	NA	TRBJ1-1	TGCGCCAGCAGTGAAGTCCTGTCCGGGATCACTGAAGCTTTCTTT	CASSEVLSGITEAFF
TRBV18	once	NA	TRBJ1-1	TGTGCCAGCTCACCGAGCATAATGAACACTGAAGCTTTCTTT	CASSPSIMNTEAFF
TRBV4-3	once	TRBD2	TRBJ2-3	TGCGCCAGCAGCTTAGAGGCTAGCGGGGGGCTCCAGGATACGCAGTATTTT	CASSLEASGGLQDTQYF
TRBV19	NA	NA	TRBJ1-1	TGTGCCAGTAGCCTACAGAATGAAGCTTTCTTT	CASSLQNEAFF
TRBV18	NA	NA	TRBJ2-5	TGTGCCAGCTCAAAACGGCAAGAGACCCAGTACTTC	CASSKRQETQYF
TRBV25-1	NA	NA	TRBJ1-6	TGTGCCAGCAGTGAATTTGGGGGGTCACCCCTCCACTTT	CASSEFGGSPLHF
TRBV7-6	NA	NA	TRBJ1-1	TGTGCCAGCAGCTTACCCACGGGGGGCGCGGGCACTGAAGCTTTCTTT	CASSLPTGGAGTEAFF
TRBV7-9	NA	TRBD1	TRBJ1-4	TGTGCCAGCAGCTTGGGGGGACAGGGGGCTGCTAATGAAAAACTGTTTTTT	CASSLGGQGAANEKLFF
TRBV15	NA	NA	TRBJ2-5	TGTGCCACCAGCAGAGATAAGACAGAAGAGACCCAGTACTTC	CATSRDKTEETQYF
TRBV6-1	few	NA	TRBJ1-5	TGTGCCAGCAGGCAATACTTCGATAGCAATCAGCCCCAGCATTTT	CASRQYFDSNQPQHF
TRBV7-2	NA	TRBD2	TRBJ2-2	TGTGCCAGCAGCCATGGGGACCTTAGCGGGGCCTCGAACACCGGGGAGCTGTTTTTT	CASSHGDLSGASNTGELFF
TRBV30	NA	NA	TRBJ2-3	TGTGCCTGGAGTGTCGGGGCAGATACGCAGTATTTT	CAWSVGADTQYF
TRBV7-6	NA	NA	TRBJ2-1	TGTGCCAGCAGCATAAGGGGACTTAACAATGAGCAGTTCTTC	CASSIRGLNNEQFF
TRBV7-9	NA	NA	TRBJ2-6	TGTGCCAGCAGCCTTATCCAGGGTGTCATCTCTGGGGCCAACGGCCTGACTTTC	CASSLIQGVISGANGLTF
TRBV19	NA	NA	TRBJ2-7	TGTGCCAGTAGTATAGTAGAAGGGAGCGGCGAGCAGTACTTC	CASSIVEGSGEQYF
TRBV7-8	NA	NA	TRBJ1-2	TGTGCCAGCAGCCGGGGTCCGGGGGGTAACTATGGCTACACCTTC	CASSRGPGGNYGYTF